The source of this TCR beta chain is a study of T-cell memory formation after mild COVID-19. Overall study context: Clustering of TCRs was largely donor specific.

This clonotype was picked up many times. As yet, its antigen is unknown. Findings of the study overall: Chiefly within CM and EM were the contracting CD4+ clones; CD8+ ones were within EMRA.

From the 5' RACE reads, TCRdb called clonotypes with MiXCR, one entry per CDR3 protein. The data show approximately 60,000 distinct CDR3 sequences, about a tenth seen once. The CDR3 is 15 residues long. CDR1 is SQVTM and CDR2 is ANQGSEA in the germline V gene. Trimming left V 7 bases short and J 0 bases short, with 15 bases between. The chain couples TRBV29-1 to TRBJ2-2; the D call may be TRBD1 or TRBD2 (5 bases each). The sequenced sample was PBMCs or a T cell subset sorted from them (not recorded which). The receptor's source is a man aged 18 to 30 who had mild COVID-19 (a few samples of this study predate the infection). Cell type and time point are not known. CDR3 sequence: CSAGRGVPNTGELFF. CDR3 sequence (DNA): TGCAGCGCCGGAAGAGGGGTACCGAACACCGGGGAGCTGTTTTTT.